Given below is one T cell receptor (beta chain) in context. Its antigen is not known. CDR1 and CDR2 (germline): SQVTM, ANQGSEA. Germline trimming cut 4 bases from V and 5 bases from J; bases unmatched to any gene: 8. The CDR3 runs to 14 residues. This sample was taken from a study of lymphopenia after photon versus proton radiotherapy. Overall study findings and caveats: After the lymphocyte nadir, photon-treated repertoires showed oligoclonal expansion, especially of CD8+ Temra cells.

TCRdb's copy holds only in-frame clones and misses some; the assay was immunoSEQ multiplex PCR. The sample lists 150,000 or so clones, approximately 91% occurring once. The genes are TRBV29-1 and TRBJ1-1, with 9 bases identical to TRBD1. The starting material was peripheral blood, obtained from a patient treated with photon-based radiotherapy. This clonotype was sampled from a man aged 50-59 years with gastric cancer. This CDR3 reads CSVARDREETEAFF. Here the CDR3 DNA reads TGCAGCGTTGCCCGGGACAGGGAAGAAACTGAAGCTTTCTTT. Using reference TRBV29-1 and TRBJ1-1 for the parts outside the CDR3, the full variable domain is SAVISQKPSRDICQRGTSLTIQCQVDSQVTMMFWYRQQPGQSLTLIATANQGSEATYESGFVIDKFPISRPNLTFSTLTVSNMSPEDSSIYLCSVARDREETEAFFGQGTRLTVV.